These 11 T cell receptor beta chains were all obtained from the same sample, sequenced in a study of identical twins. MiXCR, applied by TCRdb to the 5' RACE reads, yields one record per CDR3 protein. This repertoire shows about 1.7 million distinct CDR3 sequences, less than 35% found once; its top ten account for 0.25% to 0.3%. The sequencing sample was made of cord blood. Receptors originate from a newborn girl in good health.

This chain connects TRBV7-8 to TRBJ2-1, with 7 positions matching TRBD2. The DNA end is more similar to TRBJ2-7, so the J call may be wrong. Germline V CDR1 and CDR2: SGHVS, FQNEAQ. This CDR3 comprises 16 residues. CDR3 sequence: CASSSQGDYPDNEQYF. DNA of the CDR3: TGTGCCAGCAGCTCACAAGGGGACTACCCCGACAATGAGCAGTACTTC.

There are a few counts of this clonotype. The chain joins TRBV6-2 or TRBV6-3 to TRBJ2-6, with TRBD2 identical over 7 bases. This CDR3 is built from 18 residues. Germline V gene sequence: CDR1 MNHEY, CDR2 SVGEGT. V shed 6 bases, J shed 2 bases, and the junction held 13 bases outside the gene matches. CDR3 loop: CASRPLWEGLPGANVLTF. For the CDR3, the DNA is TGTGCCAGCAGACCCTTGTGGGAGGGCCTTCCTGGGGCCAACGTCCTGACTTTC.

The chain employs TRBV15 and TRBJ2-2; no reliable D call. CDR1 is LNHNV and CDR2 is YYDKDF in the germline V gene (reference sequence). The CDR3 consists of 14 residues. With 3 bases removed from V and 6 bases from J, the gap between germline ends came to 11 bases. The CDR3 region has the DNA TGTGCCACCAGCAGCGGGCGAACGGCCGGGGAGCTGTTTTTT. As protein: CATSSGRTAGELFF.

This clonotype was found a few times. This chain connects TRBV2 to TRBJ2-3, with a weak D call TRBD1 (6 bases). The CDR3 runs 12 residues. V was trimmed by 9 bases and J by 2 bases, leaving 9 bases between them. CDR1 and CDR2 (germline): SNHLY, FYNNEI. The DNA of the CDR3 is TGTGCCAGTCGACAGGACACAGATACGCAGTATTTT. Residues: CASRQDTDTQYF. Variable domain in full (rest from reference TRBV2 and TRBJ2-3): EPEVTQTPSHQVTQMGQEVILRCVPISNHLYFYWYRQILGQKVEFLVSFYNNEISEKSEIFDDQFSVERPDGSNFTLKIRSTKLEDSAMYFCASRQDTDTQYFGPGTRLTVL.

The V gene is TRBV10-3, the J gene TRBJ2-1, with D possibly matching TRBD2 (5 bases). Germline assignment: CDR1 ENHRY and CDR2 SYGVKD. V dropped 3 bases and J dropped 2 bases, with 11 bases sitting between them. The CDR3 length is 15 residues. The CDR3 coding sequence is TGTGCCATCAGTGAAGCGGATGGTACCTACAATGAGCAGTTCTTC. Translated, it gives CAISEADGTYNEQFF.

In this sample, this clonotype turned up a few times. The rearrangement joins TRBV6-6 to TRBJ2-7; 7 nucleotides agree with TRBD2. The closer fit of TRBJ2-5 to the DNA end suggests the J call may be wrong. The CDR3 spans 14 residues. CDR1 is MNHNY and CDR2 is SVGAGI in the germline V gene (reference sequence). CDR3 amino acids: CASIDAGVGETQYF. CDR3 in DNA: TGTGCCAGCATCGATGCGGGAGTGGGAGAGACCCAGTACTTC.

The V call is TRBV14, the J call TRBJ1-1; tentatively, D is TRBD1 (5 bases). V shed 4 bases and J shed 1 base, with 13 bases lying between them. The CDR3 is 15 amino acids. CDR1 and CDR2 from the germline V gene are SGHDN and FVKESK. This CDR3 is CASSRLRDGNTEAFF. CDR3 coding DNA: TGTGCCAGCAGCCGCCTCCGGGACGGGAACACTGAAGCTTTCTTT.

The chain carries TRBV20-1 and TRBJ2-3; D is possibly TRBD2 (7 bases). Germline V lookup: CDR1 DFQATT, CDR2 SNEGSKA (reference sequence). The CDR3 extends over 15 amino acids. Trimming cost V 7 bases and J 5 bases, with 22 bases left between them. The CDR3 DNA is TGCAGTGTTATCTCGTGGGAGGGGGGAATAGATACGCAGTATTTT. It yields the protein CSVISWEGGIDTQYF.

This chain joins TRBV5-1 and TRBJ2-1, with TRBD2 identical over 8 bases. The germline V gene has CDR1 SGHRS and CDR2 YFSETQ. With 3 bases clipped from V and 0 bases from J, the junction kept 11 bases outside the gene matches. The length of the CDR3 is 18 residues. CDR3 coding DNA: TGCGCCAGCAGCTCCCCCCCATTAGCGGGAAGCTCCTACAATGAGCAGTTCTTC. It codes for CASSSPPLAGSSYNEQFF.

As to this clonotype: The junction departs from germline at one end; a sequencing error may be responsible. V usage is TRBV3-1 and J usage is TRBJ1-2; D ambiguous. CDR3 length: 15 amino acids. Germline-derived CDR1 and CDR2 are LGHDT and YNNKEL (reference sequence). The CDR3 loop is CACSQGSGSNYGYTF. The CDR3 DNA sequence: TGTGCCTGCAGCCAAGGGTCAGGAAGTAACTATGGCTACACCTTC.

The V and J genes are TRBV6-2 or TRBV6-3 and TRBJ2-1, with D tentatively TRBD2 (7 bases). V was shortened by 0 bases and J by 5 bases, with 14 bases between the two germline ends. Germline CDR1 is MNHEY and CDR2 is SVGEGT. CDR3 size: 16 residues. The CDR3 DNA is TGTGCCAGCAGTTACTCGAACGGGGGGCCACACAATGAGCAGTTCTTC. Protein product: CASSYSNGGPHNEQFF.